These T cell receptor beta chains were read from a single sample in a study of cytotoxic CD8 clonotypes in ibrutinib-treated CLL. Sequencing was performed with immunoSEQ multiplex PCR; in TCRdb, only in-frame clones are kept and a portion is missing. The sample consists of roughly 2,700 clones, approximately 85% of them appearing once. The sample was PBMCs, taken before ibrutinib treatment. The receptors come from a human donor with chronic lymphocytic leukemia. Each CDR3 is given with its conserved first and last residue. D genes are given only for firm matches. Some rows mark clone size as missing; the rest say once, few, many or name a class of expanded clone.

cdr3_nt	cdr3_aa	d_call	clone_size	v_call	j_call
TGTGCCAGCAGTGATCGGGGGAACTATGGCTACACCTTC	CASSDRGNYGYTF	.	.	TRBV6-1	TRBJ1-2
TGTGCCAGCCTCCGGGGGGTGCGGGGCACCGGGGAGCTGTTTTTT	CASLRGVRGTGELFF	.	.	TRBV21-1	TRBJ2-2
TGCGCCAGCAGCTTGGACCTAGCGGGGAACGAGCAGTACTTC	CASSLDLAGNEQYF	TRBD2	.	TRBV5-1	TRBJ2-7
TGTGCCAGCAGGGGAGGCCCCTATGGCTACACCTTC	CASRGGPYGYTF	.	.	TRBV7-9	TRBJ1-2
TGTGCCAGCAGTCCATCTAGCGGGCCCTACAATGAGCAGTTCTTC	CASSPSSGPYNEQFF	TRBD2	large	TRBV6-5	TRBJ2-1
TGTGCCAGCAGTGGAGACAGAGGGGGTTACTATAATTCACCCCTCCACTTT	CASSGDRGGYYNSPLHF	.	.	TRBV6-1	TRBJ1-6
TGTGCCAGCAGCCCTGACGGGGGGGCTTTCGGTGAGCAGTTCTTC	CASSPDGGAFGEQFF	TRBD2	.	TRBV6-4	TRBJ2-1
TGCGCCAGCAGCCCGGGACACCTTCGGGCAGATACGCAGTATTTT	CASSPGHLRADTQYF	.	.	TRBV5-1	TRBJ2-3
TGTGCCAACCAGGGACTACAGGGTGGGACCCAGTACTTC	CANQGLQGGTQYF	.	once	TRBV6-1	TRBJ2-5
TGTGCCAGCAGCTTCGGACAGGGGACCGGGGAGCTGTTTTTT	CASSFGQGTGELFF	TRBD1	.	TRBV11-2	TRBJ2-2
TGTGCCAGTAAATCAAACTTGGGGGAAGAGACCCAGTACTTC	CASKSNLGEETQYF	.	.	TRBV7-8	TRBJ2-5
TGTGCCAGCAGCGAGGGACAGAACTATGGCTACACCTTC	CASSEGQNYGYTF	TRBD1	few	TRBV13	TRBJ1-2
TGTGCCGCGAAACCGGCAGGACAGGCGAGCTCCTACGAGCAGTACTTC	CAAKPAGQASSYEQYF	TRBD1	.	TRBV10-3	TRBJ2-7
TGCGCCAGCAGCGGGGGGACAGGTGACGAGCAGTACTTC	CASSGGTGDEQYF	TRBD1	once	TRBV5-1	TRBJ2-7
TGTGCCAGCAGCTTAGTGGGGGACGGCTACACCTTC	CASSLVGDGYTF	.	once	TRBV7-8	TRBJ1-2
TGTGCCAGCAGTGAATCTGGGGTGTCCGCCAGCGCTGAAGCTTTCTTT	CASSESGVSASAEAFF	.	once	TRBV6-1	TRBJ1-1
TGTGCCAGCTCACCGACCGGGACACAGGATGGCTACACCTTC	CASSPTGTQDGYTF	.	large	TRBV18	TRBJ1-2
TGTGCCAGTAGTATGGGTGCGGGGGGGCCTAATACGCAGTATTTT	CASSMGAGGPNTQYF	TRBD2	.	TRBV19	TRBJ2-3
TGTGCCAGCAGTGCAGATAGCAATCAGCCCCAGCATTTT	CASSADSNQPQHF	.	.	TRBV6-5	TRBJ1-5
TGTGCCAGCAGCGTAGAAGGGGCCAGAAGCTACACCTTC	CASSVEGARSYTF	.	.	TRBV9	TRBJ1-2
TGCGCCAGCAGGGGGACAGAATCCATGAACACTGAAGCTTTCTTT	CASRGTESMNTEAFF	TRBD1	few	TRBV10-2	TRBJ1-1
TGTGCCAGTAGTACGACAGGGGCCAATCAGCCCCAGCATTTT	CASSTTGANQPQHF	TRBD1	.	TRBV19	TRBJ1-5
TGTGCCAGTAGTATGCGGGAGACCCAGTACTTC	CASSMRETQYF	.	.	TRBV19	TRBJ2-5